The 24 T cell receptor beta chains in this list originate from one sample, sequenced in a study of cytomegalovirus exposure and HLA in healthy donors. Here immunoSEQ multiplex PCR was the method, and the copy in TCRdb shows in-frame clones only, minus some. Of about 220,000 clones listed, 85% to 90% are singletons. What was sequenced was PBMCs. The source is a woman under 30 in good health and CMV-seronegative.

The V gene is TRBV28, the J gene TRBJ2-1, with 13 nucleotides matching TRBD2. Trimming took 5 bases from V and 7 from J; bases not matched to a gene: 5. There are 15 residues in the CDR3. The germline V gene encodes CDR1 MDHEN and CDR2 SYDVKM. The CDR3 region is CASSPTGLAGNEQFF. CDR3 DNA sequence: TGTGCCAGCAGTCCGACGGGACTAGCGGGGAATGAGCAGTTCTTC.

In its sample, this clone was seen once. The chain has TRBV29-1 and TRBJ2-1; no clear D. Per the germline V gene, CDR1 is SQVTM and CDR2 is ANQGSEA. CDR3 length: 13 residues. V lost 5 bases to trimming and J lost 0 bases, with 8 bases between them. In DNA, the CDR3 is TGCAGCGTTAAGACAAGCTCCTACAATGAGCAGTTCTTC. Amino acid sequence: CSVKTSSYNEQFF.

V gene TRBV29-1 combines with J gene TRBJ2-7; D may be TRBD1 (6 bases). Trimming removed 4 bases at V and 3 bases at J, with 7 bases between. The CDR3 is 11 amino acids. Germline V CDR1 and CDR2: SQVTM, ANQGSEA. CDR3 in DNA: TGCAGCGTTGTGGACAGCTACGAGCAGTACTTC. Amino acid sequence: CSVVDSYEQYF.

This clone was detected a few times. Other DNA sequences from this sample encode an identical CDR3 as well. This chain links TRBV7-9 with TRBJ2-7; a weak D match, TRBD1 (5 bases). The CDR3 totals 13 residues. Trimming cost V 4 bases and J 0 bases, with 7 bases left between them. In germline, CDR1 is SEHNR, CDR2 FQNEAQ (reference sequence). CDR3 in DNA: TGTGCCAGCAGCTCCGACAGCTCCTACGAGCAGTACTTC. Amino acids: CASSSDSSYEQYF.

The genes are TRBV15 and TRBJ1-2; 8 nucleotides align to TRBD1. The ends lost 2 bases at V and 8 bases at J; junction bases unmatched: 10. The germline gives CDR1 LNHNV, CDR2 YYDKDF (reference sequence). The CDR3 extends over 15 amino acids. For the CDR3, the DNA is TGTGCCACCAGCAGACCCTCACAGGGGGAGTGGGGCTACACCTTC. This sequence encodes CATSRPSQGEWGYTF.

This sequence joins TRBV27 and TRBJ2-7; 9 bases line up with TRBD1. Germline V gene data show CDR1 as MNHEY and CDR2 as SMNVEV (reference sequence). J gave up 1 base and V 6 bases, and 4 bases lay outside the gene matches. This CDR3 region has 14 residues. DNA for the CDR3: TGTGCCAGCAGGAGACAGGGGGGGTCCTACGAGCAGTACTTC. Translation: CASRRQGGSYEQYF.

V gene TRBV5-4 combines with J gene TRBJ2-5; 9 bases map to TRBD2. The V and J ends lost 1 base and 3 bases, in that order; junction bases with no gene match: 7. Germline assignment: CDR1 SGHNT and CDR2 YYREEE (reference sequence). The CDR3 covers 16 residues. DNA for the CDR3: TGTGCCAGCAGCTTGTCGGCGGGAGGGCCTAAAGAGACCCAGTACTTC. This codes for CASSLSAGGPKETQYF.

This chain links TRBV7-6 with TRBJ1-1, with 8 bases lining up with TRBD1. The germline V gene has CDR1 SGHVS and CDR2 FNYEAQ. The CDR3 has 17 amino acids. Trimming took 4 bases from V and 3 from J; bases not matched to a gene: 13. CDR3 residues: CASSSNRGLMDHTEAFF. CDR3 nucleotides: TGTGCCAGCAGCTCAAACAGGGGGTTGATGGATCACACTGAAGCTTTCTTT. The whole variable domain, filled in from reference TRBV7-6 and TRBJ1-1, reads GAGVSQSPRYKVTKRGQDVALRCDPISGHVSLYWYRQALGQGPEFLTYFNYEAQQDKSGLPNDRFSAERPEGSISTLTIQRTEQRDSAMYRCASSSNRGLMDHTEAFFGQGTRLTVV.

The CDR3 sequence: CASSPKPGPTGELFF. As DNA, the CDR3 is TGTGCCAGTAGTCCCAAACCAGGGCCTACCGGGGAGCTGTTTTTT. The chain recombines TRBV19 with TRBJ2-2; D is perhaps TRBD1 (5 bases). The CDR3 extends over 15 amino acids. CDR1 and CDR2 from the germline V gene are LNHDA and SQIVND (reference sequence). Trimming stripped 5 bases from V and 5 bases from J, with 15 bases between.

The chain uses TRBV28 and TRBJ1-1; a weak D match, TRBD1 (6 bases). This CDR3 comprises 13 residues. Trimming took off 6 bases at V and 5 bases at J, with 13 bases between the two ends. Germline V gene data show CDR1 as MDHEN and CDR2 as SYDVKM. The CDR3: CASRLQGRTEAFF. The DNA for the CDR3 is TGTGCCAGCAGGCTACAGGGTCGGACTGAAGCTTTCTTT. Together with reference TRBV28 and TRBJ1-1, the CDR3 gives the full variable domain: DVKVTQSSRYLVKRTGEKVFLECVQDMDHENMFWYRQDPGLGLRLIYFSYDVKMKEKGDIPEGYSVSREKKERFSLILESASTNQTSMYLCASRLQGRTEAFFGQGTRLTVV.

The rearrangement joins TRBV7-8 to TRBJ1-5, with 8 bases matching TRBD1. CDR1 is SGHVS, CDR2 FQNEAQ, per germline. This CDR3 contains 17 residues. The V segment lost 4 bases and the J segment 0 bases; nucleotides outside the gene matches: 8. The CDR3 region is CASSWTQGGDSNQPQHF. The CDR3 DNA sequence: TGTGCCAGCAGCTGGACACAGGGGGGTGATAGCAATCAGCCCCAGCATTTT.

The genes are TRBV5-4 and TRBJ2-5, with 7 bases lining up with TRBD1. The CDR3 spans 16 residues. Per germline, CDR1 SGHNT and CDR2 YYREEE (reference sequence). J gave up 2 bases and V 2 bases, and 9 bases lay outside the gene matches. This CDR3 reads CASSLNTGEQQETQYF. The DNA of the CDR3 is TGTGCCAGCAGCTTAAACACAGGGGAACAGCAAGAGACCCAGTACTTC. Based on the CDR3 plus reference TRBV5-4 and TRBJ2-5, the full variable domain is ETGVTQSPTHLIKTRGQQVTLRCSSQSGHNTVSWYQQALGQGPQFIFQYYREEENGRGNFPPRFSGLQFPNYSSELNVNALELDDSALYLCASSLNTGEQQETQYFGPGTRLLVL.

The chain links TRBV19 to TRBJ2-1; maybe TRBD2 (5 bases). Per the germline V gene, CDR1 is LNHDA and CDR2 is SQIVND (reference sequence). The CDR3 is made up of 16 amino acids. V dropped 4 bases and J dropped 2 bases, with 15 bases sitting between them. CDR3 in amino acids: CASSTPSAAAYNEQFF. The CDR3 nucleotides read TGTGCCAGTAGTACCCCCTCAGCGGCCGCCTACAATGAGCAGTTCTTC.

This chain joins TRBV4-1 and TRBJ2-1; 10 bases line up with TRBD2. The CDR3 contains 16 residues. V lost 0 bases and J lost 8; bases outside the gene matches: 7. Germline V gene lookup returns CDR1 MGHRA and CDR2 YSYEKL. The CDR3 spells CASSQEPGLANDEQFF. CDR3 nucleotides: TGCGCCAGCAGCCAAGAACCGGGACTAGCGAACGATGAGCAGTTCTTC.

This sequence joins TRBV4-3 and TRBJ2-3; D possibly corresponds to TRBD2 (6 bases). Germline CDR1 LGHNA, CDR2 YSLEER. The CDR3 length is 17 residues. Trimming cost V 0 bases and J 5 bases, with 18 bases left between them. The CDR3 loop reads CASSQDPVGGKKDTQYF. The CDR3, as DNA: TGCGCCAGCAGCCAAGATCCTGTCGGCGGGAAAAAAGATACGCAGTATTTT.

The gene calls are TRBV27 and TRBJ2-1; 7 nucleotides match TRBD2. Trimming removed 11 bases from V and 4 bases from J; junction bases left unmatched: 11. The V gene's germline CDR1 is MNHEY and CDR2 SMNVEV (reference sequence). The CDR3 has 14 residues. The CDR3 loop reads CASWGVAGYNEQFF. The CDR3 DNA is TGTGCCTCTTGGGGGGTAGCGGGTTACAATGAGCAGTTCTTC.

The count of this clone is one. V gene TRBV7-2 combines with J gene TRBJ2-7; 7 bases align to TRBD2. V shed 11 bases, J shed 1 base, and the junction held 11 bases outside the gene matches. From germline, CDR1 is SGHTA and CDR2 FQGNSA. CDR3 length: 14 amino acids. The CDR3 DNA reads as TGTGCCGGACTAACGGACGGGAGGTCCTACGAGCAGTACTTC. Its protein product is CAGLTDGRSYEQYF.

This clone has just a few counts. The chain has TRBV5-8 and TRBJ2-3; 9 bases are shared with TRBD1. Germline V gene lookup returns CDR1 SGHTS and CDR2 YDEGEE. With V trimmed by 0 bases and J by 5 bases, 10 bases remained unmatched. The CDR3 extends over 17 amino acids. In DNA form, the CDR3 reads TGTGCCAGCAGCTTGGACAGGGGGCAGTTCCACGGAGATACGCAGTATTTT. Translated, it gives CASSLDRGQFHGDTQYF.

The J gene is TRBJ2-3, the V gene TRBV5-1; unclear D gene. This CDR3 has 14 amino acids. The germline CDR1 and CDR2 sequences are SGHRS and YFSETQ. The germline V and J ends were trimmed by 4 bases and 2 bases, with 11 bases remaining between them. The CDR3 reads CASSVLVLTDTQYF. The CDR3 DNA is TGCGCCAGCAGCGTCCTAGTCCTCACAGATACGCAGTATTTT.

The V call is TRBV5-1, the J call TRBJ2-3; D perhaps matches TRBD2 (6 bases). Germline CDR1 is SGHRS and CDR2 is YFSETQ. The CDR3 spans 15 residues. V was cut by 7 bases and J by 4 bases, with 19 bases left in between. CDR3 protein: CASRTSGGVPDTQYF. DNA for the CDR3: TGCGCCAGCCGCACCTCAGGAGGGGTCCCAGATACGCAGTATTTT.

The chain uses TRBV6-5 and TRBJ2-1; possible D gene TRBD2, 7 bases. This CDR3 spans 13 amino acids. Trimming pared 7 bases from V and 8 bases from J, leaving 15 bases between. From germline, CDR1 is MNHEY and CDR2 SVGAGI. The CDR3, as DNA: TGTGCCAGCACCGGACTAGGGGGGTATGAGCAGTTCTTC. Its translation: CASTGLGGYEQFF.

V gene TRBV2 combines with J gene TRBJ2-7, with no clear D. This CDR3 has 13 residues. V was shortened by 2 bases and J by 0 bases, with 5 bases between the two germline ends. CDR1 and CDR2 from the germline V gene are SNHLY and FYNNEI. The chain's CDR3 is CASSEQVSYEQYF. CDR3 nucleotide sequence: TGTGCCAGCAGTGAACAGGTCTCCTACGAGCAGTACTTC.

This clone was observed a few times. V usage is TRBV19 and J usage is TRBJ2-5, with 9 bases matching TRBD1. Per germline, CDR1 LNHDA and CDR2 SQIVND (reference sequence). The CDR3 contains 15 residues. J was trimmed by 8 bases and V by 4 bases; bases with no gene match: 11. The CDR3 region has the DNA TGTGCCAGTAGTACAGACGGGACAGGGAGGTCCACCCAGTACTTC. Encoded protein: CASSTDGTGRSTQYF. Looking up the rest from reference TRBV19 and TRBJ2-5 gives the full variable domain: DGGITQSPKYLFRKEGQNVTLSCEQNLNHDAMYWYRQDPGQGLRLIYYSQIVNDFQKGDIAEGYSVSREKKESFPLTVTSAQKNPTAFYLCASSTDGTGRSTQYFGPGTRLLVL.

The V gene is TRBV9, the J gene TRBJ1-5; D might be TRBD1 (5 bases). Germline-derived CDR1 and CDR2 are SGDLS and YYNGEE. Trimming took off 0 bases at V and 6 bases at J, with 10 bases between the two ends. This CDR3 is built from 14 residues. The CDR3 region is CASSVGGGSQPQHF. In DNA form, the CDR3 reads TGTGCCAGCAGCGTAGGGGGGGGGAGTCAGCCCCAGCATTTT.